This record concerns one T cell receptor beta chain sequence. Within 2 weeks of study entry, exposed participants had contacted a PCR-confirmed or clinician-diagnosed COVID-19 case. The data belong to a study of blood T cell repertoires in COVID-19. In the study overall: Sources were T cells, B-cell-depleted T cells, or PBMCs; the material itself was cDNA or gDNA.

Per the original data handling: Amplification from reference gene primers served as the basis for estimated nucleated cell counts. TCRdb's copy holds only in-frame clones and misses some; the assay was immunoSEQ multiplex PCR. The V and J calls and clone size come from that table; D and trimming were worked out from the DNA. The data show roughly 260,000 clones, about four fifths seen once. V was clipped by 6 bases and J by 1 base, with 12 bases between them. Germline V gene lookup returns CDR1 MNHEY and CDR2 SVGAGI. This CDR3 has 14 residues. This sequence was found in a woman in her forties who had been exposed to COVID-19. The rearrangement links TRBV6-5 to TRBJ1-1; D is perhaps TRBD1 (6 bases). Sequenced material: PBMCs or T cells enriched from blood (not recorded which). The CDR3 region is CASSTSTGNTEAFF. In DNA form, the CDR3 reads TGTGCCAGCAGCACGTCGACAGGGAACACTGAAGCTTTCTTT.